The next 27 T cell receptor beta chains were all read from a single sample in a study of identical twins. TCRdb reprocessed the 5' RACE reads with MiXCR, giving one entry per CDR3 protein. The sample records fewer than 650,000 distinct CDR3 sequences, around a tenth being singletons. The data also belong to a second study, concerning yellow fever vaccine responses in identical twins.

The sample comprised PBMCs. Receptor source: a woman aged 18 to 35 in good health.

This clonotype was detected ten times or more. CDR3 amino acids: CAISEGGLAGEQYF. DNA of the CDR3: TGTGCCATCAGTGAGGGGGGACTAGCAGGCGAGCAGTACTTC. This chain links TRBV10-3 with TRBJ2-7, with TRBD2 matching over 9 bases. With 2 bases clipped from V and 6 bases from J, the junction kept 5 bases outside the gene matches. Looked up from germline, CDR1 is ENHRY and CDR2 is SYGVKD. CDR3 size: 14 residues.

J is TRBJ1-3 and V is TRBV12-3 or TRBV12-4; D is perhaps TRBD1 (6 bases). The CDR3 has 15 amino acids. V gave up 3 bases and J gave up 0 bases, with 9 bases separating them. CDR3 DNA sequence: TGTGCCAGCAGTTTGCTAGGGGGCTCTGGAAACACCATATATTTT. Protein product: CASSLLGGSGNTIYF.

This clonotype was found many times. The rearrangement uses TRBV29-1 and TRBJ2-3, with 10 bases that match TRBD2. After removal of 5 bases from V and 3 bases from J, the junction contained 8 bases not matched to a gene. Germline V gene lookup returns CDR1 SQVTM and CDR2 ANQGSEA. The CDR3 extends over 15 amino acids. CDR3 DNA sequence: TGCAGCGTTCAAGCGGGAGGGCCCGCGACAGATACGCAGTATTTT. It specifies CSVQAGGPATDTQYF.

The table lists this clonotype with many counts. At one boundary the junction diverges from the germline segment, which might be a read error. The rearrangement joins TRBV5-5 to TRBJ1-2, with 9 nucleotides matching TRBD1. Germline-derived CDR1 and CDR2 are SGHKS and YYEKEE (reference sequence). This CDR3 spans 16 amino acids. CDR3 sequence (DNA): TGTGCCAGCAGTTTGGATACAGGGGGCCGGATCGGCGGCTACACCTTC. It yields the protein CASSLDTGGRIGGYTF. Looking up the rest from reference TRBV5-5 and TRBJ1-2 gives the full variable domain: DAGVTQSPTHLIKTRGQQVTLRCSPISGHKSVSWYQQVLGQGPQFIFQYYEKEERGRGNFPDRFSARQFPNYSSELNVNALLLGDSALYLCASSLDTGGRIGGYTFGSGTRLTVV.

This sequence joins TRBV7-2 and TRBJ2-7; 7 bases align to TRBD1. This CDR3 comprises 14 residues. The trim removed 5 bases at V and 3 bases at J, leaving 7 bases unmatched. Germline lookup yields CDR1 SGHTA and CDR2 FQGNSA. The chain's CDR3 is CASSKGQKVYEQYF. CDR3 coding DNA: TGTGCCAGCAGCAAGGGACAGAAGGTCTACGAGCAGTACTTC.

The chain is built from TRBV5-6 and TRBJ2-4; no firm D call. This CDR3 comprises 11 residues. The germline CDR1 and CDR2 sequences are SGHDT and YYEEEE. V was cut by 4 bases and J by 7 bases, with 6 bases left in between. CDR3 sequence: CASSRRNIQYF. The CDR3 DNA follows: TGTGCCAGCAGCCGGCGGAACATTCAGTACTTC.

This sequence joins TRBV28 and TRBJ2-7; D might be TRBD1 (5 bases). Germline V gene sequence: CDR1 MDHEN, CDR2 SYDVKM. The CDR3 totals 13 residues. V lost 3 bases to trimming and J lost 9 bases, with 15 bases between them. The CDR3 DNA is TGTGCCAGCAGTTTGACAGATCCCGGCGGGCAGTACTTC. Protein: CASSLTDPGGQYF.

The chain links TRBV15 to TRBJ2-7, with unresolved D. Germline V lookup: CDR1 LNHNV, CDR2 YYDKDF (reference sequence). The CDR3 is made up of 16 amino acids. Trimming pared 1 base from V and 3 bases from J, leaving 16 bases between. The CDR3 nucleotides read TGTGCCACCAGCAGAGCTTTTGAAAGGTTGGACTACGAGCAGTACTTC. It encodes CATSRAFERLDYEQYF.

This clonotype has ten or more counts. The chain is built from TRBV12-3 or TRBV12-4 and TRBJ1-2; TRBD1 aligns across 10 bases. The CDR3 is made up of 14 amino acids. V shed 5 bases and J 4 bases; nucleotides not matched to a gene: 4. The CDR3, as DNA: TGTGCCAGCAGTCCCTGGACAGGGGGCTATGGCTACACCTTC. It specifies CASSPWTGGYGYTF.

There are many counts of this clonotype. This chain connects TRBV6-2 or TRBV6-3 to TRBJ2-1; D is unclear. Germline V gene lookup returns CDR1 MNHEY and CDR2 SVGEGT. This CDR3 is 13 amino acids long. Trimming left V 6 bases short and J 10 bases short, with 16 bases between. CDR3 sequence: CASSPTEVSEQFF. CDR3 coding DNA: TGTGCCAGCAGCCCGACCGAGGTTTCGGAGCAGTTCTTC.

This clonotype was observed a few times. V usage is TRBV19 and J usage is TRBJ2-5; possible D gene TRBD1, 6 bases. Germline loops: CDR1 LNHDA, CDR2 SQIVND (reference sequence). CDR3 length: 15 residues. The V end was cut by 6 bases, the J end by 2 bases, with 16 bases between. The CDR3 is CASSPRTAWQETQYF. CDR3 DNA sequence: TGTGCCAGTAGCCCCAGGACAGCCTGGCAAGAGACCCAGTACTTC. The complete variable domain, with remaining parts taken from reference TRBV19 and TRBJ2-5, reads DGGITQSPKYLFRKEGQNVTLSCEQNLNHDAMYWYRQDPGQGLRLIYYSQIVNDFQKGDIAEGYSVSREKKESFPLTVTSAQKNPTAFYLCASSPRTAWQETQYFGPGTRLLVL.

This clonotype was detected only a few times. The chain recombines TRBV7-2 with TRBJ1-6, with TRBD1 matching 11 bases. CDR3 length equals 17 residues. V lost 5 bases and J lost 3; bases outside the gene matches: 6. Per the germline V gene, CDR1 is SGHTA and CDR2 is FQGNSA. This CDR3 reads CASSPRDRGNYNSPLHF. In nucleotides, the CDR3 is TGTGCCAGCAGCCCGCGGGACAGGGGGAACTATAATTCACCCCTCCACTTT.

The gene calls are TRBV18 and TRBJ2-7; D uncertain. This CDR3 region has 14 residues. V was shortened by 3 bases and J by 5 bases, with 14 bases between the two germline ends. Germline CDR1 reads KGHSH; CDR2 reads LQKENI. DNA of the CDR3: TGTGCCAGCTCACCTTCCCCTATAAAGGACGAGCAGTACTTC. Encoded protein: CASSPSPIKDEQYF.

The chain has TRBV18 and TRBJ2-3; D is tentatively TRBD1 or TRBD2 (5 bases each). V was clipped by 7 bases and J by 1 base, with 21 bases between them. This CDR3 spans 17 amino acids. Looked up from germline, CDR1 is KGHSH and CDR2 is LQKENI. CDR3: CASFGETGPLGTDTQYF. In DNA form, the CDR3 reads TGTGCCAGCTTCGGCGAAACGGGACCTCTTGGCACAGATACGCAGTATTTT.

This clonotype was counted between two and nine times. The gene calls are TRBV7-9 and TRBJ1-5, with 9 bases identical to TRBD1. The V segment lost 5 bases and the J segment 3 bases; nucleotides outside the gene matches: 5. Germline CDR1 is SEHNR and CDR2 is FQNEAQ (reference sequence). This CDR3 has 15 amino acids. The CDR3: CASSTGQGVNQPQHF. DNA for the CDR3: TGTGCCAGCAGCACGGGACAGGGAGTCAATCAGCCCCAGCATTTT. The full variable domain, in which reference TRBV7-9 and TRBJ1-5 provide the parts outside the CDR3, is DTGVSQNPRHKITKRGQNVTFRCDPISEHNRLYWYRQTLGQGPEFLTYFQNEAQLEKSRLLSDRFSAERPKGSFSTLEIQRTEQGDSAMYLCASSTGQGVNQPQHFGDGTRLSIL.

This clonotype has a handful of counts. The rearrangement uses TRBV7-2 and TRBJ2-3; TRBD2 might be the D (6 bases). Trimming took 2 bases from V and 4 from J, leaving 13 bases between them. This CDR3 is 15 amino acids long. Germline loops: CDR1 SGHTA, CDR2 FQGNSA. In DNA form, the CDR3 reads TGTGCCAGCAGCTTAAGTCTACCGGGGGCAGATACGCAGTATTTT. It codes for CASSLSLPGADTQYF. The variable domain in full, completed from reference TRBV7-2 and TRBJ2-3, reads GAGVSQSPSNKVTEKGKDVELRCDPISGHTALYWYRQSLGQGLEFLIYFQGNSAPDKSGLPSDRFSAERTGGSVSTLTIQRTQQEDSAVYLCASSLSLPGADTQYFGPGTRLTVL.

This chain links TRBV4-3 with TRBJ2-5; D may be TRBD1 (6 bases). Germline V gene data show CDR1 as LGHNA and CDR2 as YSLEER. CDR3 length equals 15 residues. V lost 1 base and J 1 base, leaving 10 bases between the germline ends. The chain's CDR3 is CASSQGTAPQETQYF. In nucleotides, the CDR3 is TGCGCCAGCAGCCAAGGGACAGCCCCCCAAGAGACCCAGTACTTC.

The chain recombines TRBV4-3 with TRBJ2-2, with TRBD2 as a possible D gene (6 bases). The CDR3 sequence is 13 residues long. CDR1 is LGHNA, CDR2 YSLEER, per germline. V shed 1 base and J shed 7 bases, with 7 bases lying between them. This CDR3 is CASSQVGGGELFF. The CDR3 DNA follows: TGCGCCAGCAGCCAAGTGGGAGGCGGGGAGCTGTTTTTT.

The rearrangement joins TRBV19 to TRBJ2-1, with TRBD2 matching 7 bases. The CDR3 runs to 18 residues. V shed 8 bases and J 9 bases; nucleotides not matched to a gene: 25. In germline, CDR1 is LNHDA, CDR2 SQIVND (reference sequence). CDR3 in DNA: TGTGCCAGTTCGGGGACTGGCGGCTACAAAGCTTGGGGGGGTGAGCAGTTCTTC. Translating it yields CASSGTGGYKAWGGEQFF.

This clonotype was picked up a small number of times. The chain employs TRBV12-3 or TRBV12-4 and TRBJ2-2; 11 bases map to TRBD1. V lost 3 bases, J lost 4 bases, and 7 bases stayed unmatched. This CDR3 contains 17 residues. The CDR3 nucleotides are TGTGCCAGCAGTTTCAAGGGACAGGGGGTTATCACCGGGGAGCTGTTTTTT. As protein: CASSFKGQGVITGELFF.

In its sample, this clonotype was seen many times. Here the CDR3 DNA reads TGTGCCAGCAGCCAGAGAGGCTATGGCTACACCTTC. Protein: CASSQRGYGYTF. The rearrangement links TRBV3-1 to TRBJ1-2; no definite D call. CDR1 and CDR2 (germline): LGHDT, YNNKEL (reference sequence). The CDR3 consists of 12 residues. Deletions cut 3 bases from V and 4 bases from J, with 6 bases between.

V is TRBV24-1 and J is TRBJ2-3; 15 positions match TRBD2. The V gene end was trimmed by 3 bases and the J gene end by 5 bases; junction bases not matched to a gene: 5. The CDR3 covers 17 residues. Germline V CDR1 and CDR2: KGHDR, SFDVKD. The CDR3 sequence is CATSDLRTSGGVDTQYF. In DNA, the CDR3 is TGTGCCACCAGTGATCTACGGACTAGCGGGGGGGTAGATACGCAGTATTTT.

The chain joins TRBV6-1 to TRBJ2-1; 8 nucleotides agree with TRBD1. The CDR3 length is 15 residues. With 0 bases clipped from V and 2 bases from J, the junction kept 0 bases outside the gene matches. The germline V gene encodes CDR1 MNHNS and CDR2 SASEGT. The CDR3 here is CASSEADRAYNEQFF. The CDR3 nucleotides read TGTGCCAGCAGTGAAGCGGACAGGGCCTACAATGAGCAGTTCTTC.

This clonotype has a handful of counts. The rearrangement uses TRBV28 and TRBJ2-2; 8 nucleotides agree with TRBD1. The junction had 9 bases not matched to a gene; V was cut back by 6 bases and J by 6 bases. In germline, CDR1 is MDHEN, CDR2 SYDVKM. This CDR3 region has 15 residues. The CDR3 here is CASRTPGGPPGELFF. In DNA form, the CDR3 reads TGTGCCAGCAGGACCCCAGGGGGCCCCCCCGGGGAGCTGTTTTTT. Combining the CDR3 with reference TRBV28 and TRBJ2-2 gives the whole variable domain DVKVTQSSRYLVKRTGEKVFLECVQDMDHENMFWYRQDPGLGLRLIYFSYDVKMKEKGDIPEGYSVSREKKERFSLILESASTNQTSMYLCASRTPGGPPGELFFGEGSRLTVL.

Note on this clonotype: It may be a read error: a sequence one base away is much more abundant. The chain couples TRBV7-2 to TRBJ2-7, with a possible D match to TRBD2 (5 bases). Per the germline V gene, CDR1 is SGHTA and CDR2 is FQGNSA. The CDR3 totals 13 residues. The CDR3 nucleotides read TGTTCCAGCAGCTCCGGGATTTCCTACGAGCAGTACTTC. This translates into CSSSSGISYEQYF.

The sample holds many counts of this clonotype. The chain links TRBV12-3 or TRBV12-4 to TRBJ2-3, with TRBD2 identical over 16 bases. V lost 6 bases, J lost 0 bases, and 12 bases stayed unmatched. The CDR3 spans 20 residues. The CDR3 sequence: CASRPPGLAGGHQSTDTQYF. CDR3 in DNA: TGTGCCAGCAGGCCCCCGGGACTAGCGGGAGGGCACCAAAGCACAGATACGCAGTATTTT.

This clonotype was seen many times. The chain uses TRBV27 and TRBJ2-5; D not resolved. Trimming stripped 5 bases from V and 2 bases from J, with 15 bases between. The CDR3 extends over 15 amino acids. CDR1 and CDR2 from the germline V gene are MNHEY and SMNVEV (reference sequence). The CDR3 spells CASSTIRATQETQYF. Here the CDR3 DNA reads TGTGCCAGCAGTACAATTAGGGCTACGCAAGAGACCCAGTACTTC.